These T cell receptor beta chains were read from a single sample in a study of T-cell reconstitution after alpha-beta-depleted transplantation in children. Each CDR3 protein gets one entry after TCRdb re-called the PCR reads with MiXCR. Seen here are about 400,000 distinct CDR3 sequences, 20% observed once, and the top ten hold 3.8%. The source material was PBMCs from the stem cell graft donor, sampled from the stem cell graft. These receptors all come from a human donor who donated a stem cell graft to a child with acute myeloid leukemia. Both conserved end residues are part of each CDR3. D genes are given only for firm matches. Size is omitted from some rows. Given values are once, few, many or a class for expanded clones.

TRBJ2-4,TRBV4-3,.,.,CASSQDYGLDIQYF,TGCGCCAGCAGCCAAGACTATGGACTGGACATTCAGTACTTC
TRBJ1-1,TRBV28,TRBD1,.,CASKGGQGLMNPEAFF,TGTGCCAGCAAAGGAGGACAGGGCTTGATGAACCCTGAAGCTTTCTTT
TRBJ1-4,TRBV25-1,.,.,CASSGQGNEKLFF,TGTGCCAGCAGTGGGCAGGGCAATGAAAAACTGTTTTTT
TRBJ1-2,TRBV20-1,TRBD1,.,CSAVTGGYGYTF,TGCAGTGCTGTGACAGGGGGCTATGGCTACACCTTC
TRBJ1-6,TRBV5-1,.,few,CASSLEGTDSPLHF,TGCGCCAGCAGCTTGGAGGGGACGGACTCACCCCTCCACTTT
TRBJ2-5,TRBV20-1,.,.,CSAALEGQFQETKYF,TGCAGTGCTGCCTTGGAGGGACAGTTCCAAGAGACCAAGTACTTC
TRBJ1-2,TRBV7-9,.,.,CASSYGTGTPYGYTF,TGTGCCAGCAGCTACGGAACCGGGACACCGTATGGCTACACCTTC
TRBJ2-1,TRBV20-1,.,few,CSASLWGQVNEQFF,TGCAGTGCTAGTTTGTGGGGCCAGGTGAATGAGCAGTTCTTC
TRBJ2-1,TRBV11-2,.,.,CASSSTLSSYNEQFF,TGTGCCAGCAGCTCGACCCTTAGCTCCTACAATGAGCAGTTCTTC
TRBJ2-7,TRBV4-1,TRBD1,.,CASSHTQGDVYEQYF,TGCGCCAGCAGCCATACACAGGGGGATGTCTACGAGCAGTACTTC
TRBJ2-3,TRBV12-3/TRBV12-4,.,few,CASTRLGDTQYF,TGTGCCAGCACCCGGTTGGGGGATACGCAGTATTTT
TRBJ2-3,TRBV5-1,.,.,CASSLQVGSTDTQYF,TGCGCCAGCAGCTTGCAGGTCGGGAGCACAGATACGCAGTATTTT
TRBJ2-7,TRBV4-3,.,.,CASSQDASGLVYEQYF,TGCGCCAGCAGCCAAGATGCCTCAGGGTTGGTCTACGAGCAGTACTTC
TRBJ2-1,TRBV20-1,.,many,CSATTGHEQFF,TGCAGTGCTACAACGGGGCATGAGCAGTTCTTC
TRBJ2-2,TRBV9,.,.,CASSPGPTGELFF,TGTGCCAGCAGCCCCGGACCTACCGGGGAGCTGTTTTTT
TRBJ2-1,TRBV28,TRBD2,.,CASSLSSGRYDEQFF,TGTGCCAGCAGTTTATCTAGCGGGAGATATGATGAGCAGTTCTTC
TRBJ2-7,TRBV29-1,TRBD1,.,CSVKTRQGVHEQYF,TGCAGCGTTAAAACTCGACAGGGAGTTCACGAGCAGTACTTC
TRBJ2-1,TRBV2,.,.,CALKWYSYNEQFF,TGTGCCTTAAAGTGGTACTCCTACAATGAGCAGTTCTTC
TRBJ2-3,TRBV20-1,.,.,CSAGTGLAFSTDTQYF,TGCAGTGCTGGGACCGGACTTGCCTTTAGCACAGATACGCAGTATTTT
TRBJ2-1,TRBV5-1,TRBD2,many,CASSFRLAGAHNEQFF,TGCGCCAGCAGCTTTAGGCTAGCGGGAGCCCACAATGAGCAGTTCTTC
TRBJ2-1,TRBV20-1,TRBD2,many,CSARDPGTRNEQFF,TGCAGTGCTAGAGACCCCGGGACTAGGAATGAGCAGTTCTTC
TRBJ2-2,TRBV12-5,TRBD2,.,CASGLVRAGANTGELFF,TGTGCTAGTGGTTTGGTACGAGCGGGAGCTAACACCGGGGAGCTGTTTTTT
TRBJ1-5,TRBV20-1,.,few,CSAYRANQPQHF,TGCAGTGCTTACAGGGCCAATCAGCCCCAGCATTTT
TRBJ2-7,TRBV7-2,.,.,CASSLGFITYEQYF,TGTGCCAGCAGCTTAGGGTTCATTACCTACGAGCAGTACTTC
TRBJ2-7,TRBV12-3/TRBV12-4,TRBD1,.,CASSWGRQGYYEQYF,TGTGCCAGCAGTTGGGGGAGACAGGGCTATTACGAGCAGTACTTC
TRBJ1-1,TRBV29-1,.,many,CSGAGPGLVEAFF,TGCAGCGGGGCGGGTCCAGGGTTGGTTGAAGCTTTCTTT
TRBJ2-4,TRBV4-3,.,few,CASSQVWGNAKNIQYF,TGCGCCAGCAGCCAAGTATGGGGTAATGCCAAAAACATTCAGTACTTC
TRBJ2-7,TRBV7-2,TRBD2,many,CASSLDSGSIYEQYF,TGTGCCAGCAGCTTAGATAGCGGGAGTATATACGAGCAGTACTTC
TRBJ2-7,TRBV20-1,.,few,CSARTPRSYEQYF,TGCAGTGCTAGAACCCCTAGGTCCTACGAGCAGTACTTC
TRBJ1-5,TRBV5-5,TRBD1,.,CASSLAGQGQGQPQHF,TGTGCCAGCAGCTTAGCTGGACAGGGTCAAGGTCAGCCCCAGCATTTT
TRBJ2-1,TRBV25-1,.,few,CASNSDSYNEQFF,TGTGCCAGCAACAGCGACTCCTACAATGAGCAGTTCTTC
TRBJ1-4,TRBV15,.,.,CATSMGPEKLFF,TGTGCCACCAGCATGGGACCTGAAAAACTGTTTTTT
TRBJ2-5,TRBV12-3/TRBV12-4,.,few,CASSLGSTGTYQETQYF,TGTGCCAGCAGTTTAGGTTCGACAGGAACTTACCAAGAGACCCAGTACTTC
TRBJ2-2,TRBV7-3,.,few,CASSYPGTSKTGELFF,TGTGCCAGCAGCTACCCCGGGACATCTAAGACCGGGGAGCTGTTTTTT
TRBJ2-7,TRBV19,TRBD1,few,CASSILVDRLSYEQYF,TGTGCCAGTAGTATTCTCGTGGACAGGCTATCCTACGAGCAGTACTTC
TRBJ2-1,TRBV7-9,.,.,CASSLALGLVYNEQFF,TGTGCCAGCAGCTTAGCATTAGGACTGGTCTACAATGAGCAGTTCTTC
TRBJ2-5,TRBV4-1,.,few,CASSQDPGEETQYF,TGCGCCAGCAGCCAAGACCCAGGTGAAGAGACCCAGTACTTC
TRBJ2-7,TRBV4-2,.,many,CASSFPGERKVYEQYF,TGTGCCAGCAGTTTCCCCGGGGAGCGTAAGGTCTACGAGCAGTACTTC
TRBJ2-5,TRBV7-9,.,.,CASSLAGGAETQYF,TGTGCCAGCAGCTTAGCCGGGGGCGCGGAGACCCAGTACTTC
TRBJ2-5,TRBV28,TRBD2,few,CASTGTTQETQYF,TGTGCCAGCACCGGGACTACTCAAGAGACCCAGTACTTC
TRBJ2-1,TRBV6-1,.,once,CASSEGPRGNEQFF,TGTGCCAGCAGTGAAGGTCCGCGGGGCAATGAGCAGTTCTTC
TRBJ2-7,TRBV9,.,.,CASSVGGETYEQYF,TGTGCCAGCAGCGTAGGAGGGGAGACCTACGAGCAGTACTTC
TRBJ1-5,TRBV29-1,TRBD1,few,CSVGSGGRQPQHF,TGCAGCGTTGGGTCAGGGGGGCGCCAGCCCCAGCATTTT
TRBJ2-7,TRBV6-5,.,.,CASSYTQSHTSSYEQYF,TGTGCCAGCAGTTACACACAATCGCATACTAGCTCCTACGAGCAGTACTTC
TRBJ2-3,TRBV3-1,.,many,CASSQTDTQYF,TGTGCCAGCTCCCAGACAGATACGCAGTATTTT
TRBJ2-7,TRBV28,.,many,CASSSPAVYISYEQYF,TGTGCCAGCAGTTCTCCAGCGGTTTACATTTCCTACGAGCAGTACTTC
TRBJ1-5,TRBV5-6,.,.,CASSRRQNSNQPQHF,TGTGCCAGCAGCCGACGACAGAATAGCAATCAGCCCCAGCATTTT
TRBJ2-5,TRBV10-2,TRBD1,few,CASRRGREETQYF,TGCGCCAGCAGGAGGGGGCGCGAAGAGACCCAGTACTTC
TRBJ1-3,TRBV12-3/TRBV12-4,.,.,CASSFDTIYF,TGTGCCAGCAGTTTTGACACCATATATTTT
TRBJ2-3,TRBV7-9,TRBD2,.,CASSLLAGRLDTQYF,TGTGCCAGCAGCTTACTAGCGGGCCGACTCGATACGCAGTATTTT
TRBJ2-7,TRBV28,TRBD2,few,CASSPRLAYEQYF,TGTGCCAGCAGTCCCAGACTAGCTTACGAGCAGTACTTC
TRBJ2-7,TRBV4-1,TRBD2,.,CASSHGLAGEFEQYF,TGCGCCAGCAGCCACGGACTAGCGGGAGAGTTCGAGCAGTACTTC
TRBJ2-1,TRBV29-1,TRBD2,.,CSVEKTSGRNNEQFF,TGCAGCGTTGAAAAGACTAGCGGGAGAAACAATGAGCAGTTCTTC
TRBJ2-3,TRBV29-1,.,few,CSVRTRGPHTDTQYF,TGCAGCGTTCGGACCCGTGGACCCCACACAGATACGCAGTATTTT
TRBJ2-2,TRBV20-1,.,few,CSASDLRDGELFF,TGCAGTGCTAGTGATCTTCGGGACGGGGAGCTGTTTTTT
TRBJ2-5,TRBV12-3/TRBV12-4,TRBD2,.,CASGPSGTYQETQYF,TGTGCCAGCGGCCCGAGCGGGACGTACCAAGAGACCCAGTACTTC
TRBJ2-1,TRBV20-1,TRBD2,many,CSASGLAGGAWGNEQFF,TGCAGTGCTAGCGGACTAGCGGGAGGGGCTTGGGGCAATGAGCAGTTCTTC
TRBJ2-4,TRBV28,.,few,CASSPKRRQAKNIQYF,TGTGCCAGCAGCCCGAAGAGACGCCAAGCCAAAAACATTCAGTACTTC
TRBJ2-7,TRBV5-1,.,.,CASSLNVGRIGYEQYF,TGCGCCAGCAGCTTGAACGTGGGGAGGATCGGCTACGAGCAGTACTTC
TRBJ2-3,TRBV20-1,TRBD1,few,CSAIPFDRGNTDTQYF,TGCAGTGCTATCCCATTCGACAGGGGAAATACGGATACGCAGTATTTT